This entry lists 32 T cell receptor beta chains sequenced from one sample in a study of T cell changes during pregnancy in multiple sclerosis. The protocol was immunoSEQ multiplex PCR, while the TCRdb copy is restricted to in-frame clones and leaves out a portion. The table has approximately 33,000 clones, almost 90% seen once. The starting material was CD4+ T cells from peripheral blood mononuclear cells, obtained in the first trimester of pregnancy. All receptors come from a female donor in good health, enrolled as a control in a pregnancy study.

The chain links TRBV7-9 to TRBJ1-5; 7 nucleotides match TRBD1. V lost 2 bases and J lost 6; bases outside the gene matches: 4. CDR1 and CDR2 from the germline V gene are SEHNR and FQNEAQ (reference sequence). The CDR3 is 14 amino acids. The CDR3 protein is CASSLKGGGQPQHF. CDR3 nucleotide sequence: TGTGCCAGCAGCTTAAAAGGGGGCGGTCAGCCCCAGCATTTT.

The CDR3 sequence is CASSLTENTEAFF. CDR3 in DNA: TGTGCCAGCAGCTTGACAGAGAACACTGAAGCTTTCTTT. The chain carries TRBV7-2 and TRBJ1-1, with a possible D match to TRBD1 (5 bases). This CDR3 region has 13 residues. V gave up 3 bases and J gave up 1 base, with 6 bases separating them. Per the germline V gene, CDR1 is SGHTA and CDR2 is FQGNSA.

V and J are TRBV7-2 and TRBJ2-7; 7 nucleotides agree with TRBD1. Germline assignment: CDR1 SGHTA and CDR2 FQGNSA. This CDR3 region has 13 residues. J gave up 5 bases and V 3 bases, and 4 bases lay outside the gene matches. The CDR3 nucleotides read TGTGCCAGCAGCTTCGGACAGGAGGACGAGCAGTACTTC. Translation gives CASSFGQEDEQYF.

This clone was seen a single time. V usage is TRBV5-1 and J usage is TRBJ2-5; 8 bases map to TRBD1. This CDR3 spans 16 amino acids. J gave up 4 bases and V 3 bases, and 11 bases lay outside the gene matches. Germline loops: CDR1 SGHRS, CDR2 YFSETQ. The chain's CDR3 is CASSSRESGTGETQYF. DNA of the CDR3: TGCGCCAGCAGCTCGCGAGAGTCCGGGACAGGAGAGACCCAGTACTTC.

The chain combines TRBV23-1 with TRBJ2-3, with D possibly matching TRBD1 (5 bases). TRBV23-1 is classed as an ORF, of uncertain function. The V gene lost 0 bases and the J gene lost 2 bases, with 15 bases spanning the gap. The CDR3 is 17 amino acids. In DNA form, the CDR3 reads TGCGCCAGCAGTCAATCGGCCGACAGACACCACACAGATACGCAGTATTTT. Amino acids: CASSQSADRHHTDTQYF.

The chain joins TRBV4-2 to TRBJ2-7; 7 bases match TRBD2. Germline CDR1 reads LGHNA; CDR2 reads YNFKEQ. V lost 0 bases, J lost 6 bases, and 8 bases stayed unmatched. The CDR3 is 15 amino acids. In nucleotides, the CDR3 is TGTGCCAGCAGCCAAGAAAGAAGACTAGCTTCCGAGCAGTACTTC. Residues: CASSQERRLASEQYF.

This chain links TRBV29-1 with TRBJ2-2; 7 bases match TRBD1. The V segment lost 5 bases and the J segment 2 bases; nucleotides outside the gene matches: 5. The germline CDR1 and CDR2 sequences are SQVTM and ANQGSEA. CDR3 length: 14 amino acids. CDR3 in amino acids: CSVSGTVNTGELFF. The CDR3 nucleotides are TGCAGCGTTTCCGGGACAGTAAACACCGGGGAGCTGTTTTTT.

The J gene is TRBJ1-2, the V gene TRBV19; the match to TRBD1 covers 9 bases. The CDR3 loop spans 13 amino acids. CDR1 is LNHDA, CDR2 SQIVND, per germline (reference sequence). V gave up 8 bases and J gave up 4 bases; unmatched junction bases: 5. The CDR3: CASGDRDSYGYTF. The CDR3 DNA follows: TGTGCCAGTGGGGACAGGGATAGCTATGGCTACACCTTC.

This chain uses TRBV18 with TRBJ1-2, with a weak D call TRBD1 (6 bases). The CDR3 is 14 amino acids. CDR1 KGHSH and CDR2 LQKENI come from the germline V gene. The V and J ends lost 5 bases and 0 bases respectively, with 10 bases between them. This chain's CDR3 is CASSTTGANYGYTF. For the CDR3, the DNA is TGTGCCAGCTCAACGACAGGAGCTAACTATGGCTACACCTTC. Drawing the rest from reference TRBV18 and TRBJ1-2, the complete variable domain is NAGVMQNPRHLVRRRGQEARLRCSPMKGHSHVYWYRQLPEEGLKFMVYLQKENIIDESGMPKERFSAEFPKEGPSILRIQQVVRGDSAAYFCASSTTGANYGYTFGSGTRLTVV.

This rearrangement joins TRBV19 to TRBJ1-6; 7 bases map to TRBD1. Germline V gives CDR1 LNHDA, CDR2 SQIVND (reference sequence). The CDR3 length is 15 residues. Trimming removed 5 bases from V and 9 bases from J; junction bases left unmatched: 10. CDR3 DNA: TGTGCCAGTAGTGCCAATACAGGGGAGGCTTCACCCCTCCACTTT. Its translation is CASSANTGEASPLHF.

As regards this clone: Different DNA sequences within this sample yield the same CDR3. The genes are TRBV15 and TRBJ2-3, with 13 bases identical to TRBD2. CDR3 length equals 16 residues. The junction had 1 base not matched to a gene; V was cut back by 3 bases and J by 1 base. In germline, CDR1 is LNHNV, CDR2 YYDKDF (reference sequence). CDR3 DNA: TGTGCCACCAGCAGTGGACTAGCGGGGGGCACAGATACGCAGTATTTT. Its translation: CATSSGLAGGTDTQYF.

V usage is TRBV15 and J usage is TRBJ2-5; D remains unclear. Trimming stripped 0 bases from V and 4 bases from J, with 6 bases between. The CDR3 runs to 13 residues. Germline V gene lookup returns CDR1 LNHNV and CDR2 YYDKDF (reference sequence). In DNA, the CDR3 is TGTGCCACCAGCAGAGATTGGGCAGAGACCCAGTACTTC. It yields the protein CATSRDWAETQYF.

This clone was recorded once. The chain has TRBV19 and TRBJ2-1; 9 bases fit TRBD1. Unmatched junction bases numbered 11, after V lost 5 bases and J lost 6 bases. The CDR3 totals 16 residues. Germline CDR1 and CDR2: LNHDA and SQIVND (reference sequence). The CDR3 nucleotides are TGTGCCAGTAGTGTCATCGGGACAGGGAACCTCAATGAGCAGTTCTTC. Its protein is CASSVIGTGNLNEQFF.

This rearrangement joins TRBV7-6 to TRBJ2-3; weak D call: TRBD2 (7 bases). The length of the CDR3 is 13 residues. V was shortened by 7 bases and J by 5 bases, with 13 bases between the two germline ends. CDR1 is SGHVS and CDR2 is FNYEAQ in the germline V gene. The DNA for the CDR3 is TGTGCCAGCAATTGGGGGGGGCAAGATACGCAGTATTTT. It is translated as CASNWGGQDTQYF.

The CDR3 DNA is TGTGCCAGCAGTGAAGCGCATCAAGGGGATCAATATGGCTACACCTTC. It encodes CASSEAHQGDQYGYTF. The gene calls are TRBV6-1 and TRBJ1-2, with a weak D call TRBD1 (5 bases). Germline assignment: CDR1 MNHNS and CDR2 SASEGT. CDR3 length equals 16 residues. Trimming cost V 0 bases and J 5 bases, with 16 bases left between them.

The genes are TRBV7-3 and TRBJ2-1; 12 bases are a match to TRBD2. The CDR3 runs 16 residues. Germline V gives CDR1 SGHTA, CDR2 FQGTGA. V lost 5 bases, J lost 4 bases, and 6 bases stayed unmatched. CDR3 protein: CASSATSGGLYNEQFF. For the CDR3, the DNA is TGTGCCAGCAGCGCGACTAGCGGGGGCCTGTACAATGAGCAGTTCTTC.

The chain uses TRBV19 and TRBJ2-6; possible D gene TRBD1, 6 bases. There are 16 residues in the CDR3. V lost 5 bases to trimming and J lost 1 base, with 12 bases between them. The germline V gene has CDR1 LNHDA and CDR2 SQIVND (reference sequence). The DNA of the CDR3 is TGTGCCAGTAGTGCTGGACAGTTTTCTGGGGCCAACGTCCTGACTTTC. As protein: CASSAGQFSGANVLTF.

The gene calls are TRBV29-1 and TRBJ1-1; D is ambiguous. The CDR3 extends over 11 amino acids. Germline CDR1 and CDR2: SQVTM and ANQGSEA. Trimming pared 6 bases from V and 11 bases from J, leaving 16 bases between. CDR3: CSVIEGSWAFF. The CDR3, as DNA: TGCAGCGTGATCGAGGGATCCTGGGCTTTCTTT.

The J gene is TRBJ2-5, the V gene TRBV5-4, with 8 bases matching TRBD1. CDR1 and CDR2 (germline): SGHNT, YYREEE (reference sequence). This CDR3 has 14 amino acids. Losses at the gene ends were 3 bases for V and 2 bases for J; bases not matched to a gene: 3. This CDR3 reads CASSWGQVQETQYF. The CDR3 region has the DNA TGTGCCAGCAGCTGGGGACAGGTTCAAGAGACCCAGTACTTC.

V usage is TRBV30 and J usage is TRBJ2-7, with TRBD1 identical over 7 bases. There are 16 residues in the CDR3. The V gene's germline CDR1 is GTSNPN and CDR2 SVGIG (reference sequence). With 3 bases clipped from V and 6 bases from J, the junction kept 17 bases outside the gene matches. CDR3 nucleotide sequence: TGTGCCTGGAGGTCCCGGGACAGTGGACTGCCCGGCGAGCAGTACTTC. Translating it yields CAWRSRDSGLPGEQYF. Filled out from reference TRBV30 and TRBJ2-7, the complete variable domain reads SQTIHQWPATLVQPVGSPLSLECTVEGTSNPNLYWYRQAAGRGLQLLFYSVGIGQISSEVPQNLSASRPQDRQFILSSKKLLLSDSGFYLCAWRSRDSGLPGEQYFGPGTRLTVT.

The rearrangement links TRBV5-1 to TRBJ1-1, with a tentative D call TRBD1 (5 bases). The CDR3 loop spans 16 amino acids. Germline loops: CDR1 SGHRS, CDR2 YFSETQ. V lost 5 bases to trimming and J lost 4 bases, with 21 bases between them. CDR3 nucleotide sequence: TGCGCCAGCAGTCCACAAAAAGACAGCGGGAGCACTGAAGCTTTCTTT. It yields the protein CASSPQKDSGSTEAFF.

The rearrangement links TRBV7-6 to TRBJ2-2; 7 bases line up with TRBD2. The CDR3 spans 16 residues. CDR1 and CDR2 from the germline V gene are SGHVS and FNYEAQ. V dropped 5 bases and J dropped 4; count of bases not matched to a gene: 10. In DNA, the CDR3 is TGTGCCAGCAGCCCTCTTTGGGGGAGGGTCACCGGGGAGCTGTTTTTT. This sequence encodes CASSPLWGRVTGELFF.

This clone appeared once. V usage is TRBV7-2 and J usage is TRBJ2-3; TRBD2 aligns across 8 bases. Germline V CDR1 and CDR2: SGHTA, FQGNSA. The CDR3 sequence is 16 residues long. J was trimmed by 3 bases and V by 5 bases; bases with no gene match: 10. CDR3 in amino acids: CASSPLSGGRTDTQYF. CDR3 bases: TGTGCCAGCAGCCCTCTCTCGGGGGGGAGGACAGATACGCAGTATTTT. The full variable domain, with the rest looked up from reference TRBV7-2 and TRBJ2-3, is GAGVSQSPSNKVTEKGKDVELRCDPISGHTALYWYRQSLGQGLEFLIYFQGNSAPDKSGLPSDRFSAERTGGSVSTLTIQRTQQEDSAVYLCASSPLSGGRTDTQYFGPGTRLTVL.

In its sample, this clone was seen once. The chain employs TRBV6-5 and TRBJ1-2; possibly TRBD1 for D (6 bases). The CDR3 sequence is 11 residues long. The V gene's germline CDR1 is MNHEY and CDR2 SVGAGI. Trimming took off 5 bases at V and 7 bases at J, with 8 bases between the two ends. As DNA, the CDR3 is TGTGCCAGCAGTGCAGGGGTTGGCTACACCTTC. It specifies CASSAGVGYTF.

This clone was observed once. This CDR3 is CASSQAQGTGANVLTF. As DNA, the CDR3 is TGTGCCAGCAGCCAGGCTCAGGGGACTGGGGCCAACGTCCTGACTTTC. The gene calls are TRBV4-2 and TRBJ2-6, with a weak D call TRBD1 (6 bases). This CDR3 has 16 amino acids. In germline, CDR1 is LGHNA, CDR2 YNFKEQ. V dropped 3 bases and J dropped 2 bases, with 11 bases sitting between them.

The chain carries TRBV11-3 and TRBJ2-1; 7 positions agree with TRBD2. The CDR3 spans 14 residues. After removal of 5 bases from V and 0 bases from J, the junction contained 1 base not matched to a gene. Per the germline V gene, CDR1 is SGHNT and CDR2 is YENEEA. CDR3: CASSRGVSYNEQFF. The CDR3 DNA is TGTGCCAGCAGCCGGGGGGTCTCCTACAATGAGCAGTTCTTC.

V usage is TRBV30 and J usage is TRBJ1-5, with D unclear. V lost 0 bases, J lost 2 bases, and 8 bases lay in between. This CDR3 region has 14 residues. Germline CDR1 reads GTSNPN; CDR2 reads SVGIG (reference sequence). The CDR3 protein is CAWSVTGGNQPQHF. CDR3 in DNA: TGTGCCTGGAGTGTGACCGGGGGCAATCAGCCCCAGCATTTT.

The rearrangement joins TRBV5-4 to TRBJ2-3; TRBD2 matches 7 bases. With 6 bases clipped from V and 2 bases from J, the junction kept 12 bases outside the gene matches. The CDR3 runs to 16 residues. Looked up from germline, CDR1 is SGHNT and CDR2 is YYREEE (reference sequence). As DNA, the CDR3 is TGTGCCAGCACCGCCGGGAGGACACGGGCCACAGATACGCAGTATTTT. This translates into CASTAGRTRATDTQYF.

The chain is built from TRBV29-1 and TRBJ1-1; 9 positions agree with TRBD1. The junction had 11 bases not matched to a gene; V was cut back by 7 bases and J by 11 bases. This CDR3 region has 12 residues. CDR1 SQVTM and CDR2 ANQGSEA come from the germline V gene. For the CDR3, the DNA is TGCAGCGCCGGCCGGGACAGGGAGGTGGCTTTCTTT. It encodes CSAGRDREVAFF. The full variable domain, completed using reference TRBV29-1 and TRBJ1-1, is SAVISQKPSRDICQRGTSLTIQCQVDSQVTMMFWYRQQPGQSLTLIATANQGSEATYESGFVIDKFPISRPNLTFSTLTVSNMSPEDSSIYLCSAGRDREVAFFGQGTRLTVV.

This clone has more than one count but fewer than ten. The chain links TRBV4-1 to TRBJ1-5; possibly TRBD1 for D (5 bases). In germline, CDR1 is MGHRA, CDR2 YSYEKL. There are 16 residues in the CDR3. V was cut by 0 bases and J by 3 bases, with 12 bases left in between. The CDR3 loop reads CASSQEVSGYNQPQHF. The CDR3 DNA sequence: TGCGCCAGCAGCCAAGAGGTTTCAGGGTACAATCAGCCCCAGCATTTT.

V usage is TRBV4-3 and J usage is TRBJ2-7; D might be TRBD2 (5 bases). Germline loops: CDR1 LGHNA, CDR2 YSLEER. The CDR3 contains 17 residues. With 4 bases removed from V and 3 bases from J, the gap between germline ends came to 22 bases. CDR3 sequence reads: CASSPSPGLKGNYEQYF. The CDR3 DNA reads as TGCGCCAGCAGCCCCTCTCCCGGACTTAAGGGAAACTACGAGCAGTACTTC.

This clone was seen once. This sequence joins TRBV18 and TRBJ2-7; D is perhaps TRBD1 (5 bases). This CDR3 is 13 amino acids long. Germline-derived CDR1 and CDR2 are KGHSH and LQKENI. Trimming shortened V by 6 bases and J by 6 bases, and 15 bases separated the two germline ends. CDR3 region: CASSNKGESEQYF. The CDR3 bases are TGTGCCAGCTCTAACAAAGGGGAAAGCGAGCAGTACTTC.